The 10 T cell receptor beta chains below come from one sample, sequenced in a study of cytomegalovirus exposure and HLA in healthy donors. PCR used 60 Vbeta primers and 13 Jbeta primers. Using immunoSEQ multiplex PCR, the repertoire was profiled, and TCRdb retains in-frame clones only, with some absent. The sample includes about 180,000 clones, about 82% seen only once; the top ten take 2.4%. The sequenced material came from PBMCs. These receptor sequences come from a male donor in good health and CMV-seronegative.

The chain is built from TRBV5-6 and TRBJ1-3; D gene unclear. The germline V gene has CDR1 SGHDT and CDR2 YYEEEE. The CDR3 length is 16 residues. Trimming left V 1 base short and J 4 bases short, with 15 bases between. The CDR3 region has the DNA TGTGCCAGCAGCTTGAATAGAGGGAGGGAAGGAAACACCATATATTTT. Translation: CASSLNRGREGNTIYF.

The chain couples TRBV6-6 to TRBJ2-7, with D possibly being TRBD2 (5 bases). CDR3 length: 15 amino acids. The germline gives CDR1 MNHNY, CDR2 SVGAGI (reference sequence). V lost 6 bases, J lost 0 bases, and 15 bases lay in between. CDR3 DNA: TGTGCCAGCAGGGGCAGGACGGGAAGCTCCTACGAGCAGTACTTC. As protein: CASRGRTGSSYEQYF.

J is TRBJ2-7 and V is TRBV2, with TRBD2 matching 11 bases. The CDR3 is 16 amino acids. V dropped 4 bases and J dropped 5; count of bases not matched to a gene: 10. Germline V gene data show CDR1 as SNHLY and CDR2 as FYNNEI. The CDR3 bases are TGTGCCAGCAGTGTAGATAGCGGGAGGGCTTCCGACGAGCAGTACTTC. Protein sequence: CASSVDSGRASDEQYF.

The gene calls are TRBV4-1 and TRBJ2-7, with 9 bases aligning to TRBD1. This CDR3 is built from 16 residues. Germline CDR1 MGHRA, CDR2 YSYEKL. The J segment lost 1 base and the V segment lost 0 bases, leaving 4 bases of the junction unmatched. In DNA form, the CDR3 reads TGCGCCAGCAGCCAAGACGACAGGGGGAAGTCCTACGAGCAGTACTTC. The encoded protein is CASSQDDRGKSYEQYF.

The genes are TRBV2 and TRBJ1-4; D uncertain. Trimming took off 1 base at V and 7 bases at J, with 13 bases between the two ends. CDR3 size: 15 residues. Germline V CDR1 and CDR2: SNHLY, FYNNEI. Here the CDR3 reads CASSEGAAPGEKLFF. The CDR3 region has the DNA TGTGCCAGCAGTGAAGGAGCGGCCCCCGGTGAAAAACTGTTTTTT.

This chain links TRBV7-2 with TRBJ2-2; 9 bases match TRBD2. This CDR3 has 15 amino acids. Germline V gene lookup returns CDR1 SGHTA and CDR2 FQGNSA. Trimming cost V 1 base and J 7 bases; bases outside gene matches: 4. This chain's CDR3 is CASSLVASGIGELFF. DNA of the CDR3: TGTGCCAGCAGCTTAGTAGCTAGCGGGATCGGGGAGCTGTTTTTT.

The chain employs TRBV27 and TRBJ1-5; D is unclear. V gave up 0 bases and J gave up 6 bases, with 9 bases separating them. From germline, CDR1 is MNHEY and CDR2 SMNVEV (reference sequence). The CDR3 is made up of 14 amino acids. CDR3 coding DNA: TGTGCCAGCAGTTTATCCCGGGGAGGTCAGCCCCAGCATTTT. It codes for CASSLSRGGQPQHF.

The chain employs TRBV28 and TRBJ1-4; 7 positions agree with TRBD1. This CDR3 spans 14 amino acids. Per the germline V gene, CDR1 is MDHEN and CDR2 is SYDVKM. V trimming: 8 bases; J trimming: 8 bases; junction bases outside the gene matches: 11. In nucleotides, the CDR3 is TGTGCCAGCCGACTTTTTGGGGACAGCGAAAAACTGTTTTTT. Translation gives CASRLFGDSEKLFF. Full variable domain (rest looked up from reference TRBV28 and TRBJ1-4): DVKVTQSSRYLVKRTGEKVFLECVQDMDHENMFWYRQDPGLGLRLIYFSYDVKMKEKGDIPEGYSVSREKKERFSLILESASTNQTSMYLCASRLFGDSEKLFFGSGTQLSVL.

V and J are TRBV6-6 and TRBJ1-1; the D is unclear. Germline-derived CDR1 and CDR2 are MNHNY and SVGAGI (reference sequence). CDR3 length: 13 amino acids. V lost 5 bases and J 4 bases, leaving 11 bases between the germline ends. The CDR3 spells CASSRRGATEAFF. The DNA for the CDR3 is TGTGCCAGCAGTCGCCGAGGAGCCACTGAAGCTTTCTTT.

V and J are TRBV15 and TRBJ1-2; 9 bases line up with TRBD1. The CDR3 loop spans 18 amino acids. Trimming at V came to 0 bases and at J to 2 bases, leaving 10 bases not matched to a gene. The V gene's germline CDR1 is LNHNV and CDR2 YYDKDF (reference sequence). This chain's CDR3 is CATSRDGTTQGANYGYTF. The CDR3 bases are TGTGCCACCAGCAGAGATGGGACCACACAGGGGGCGAACTATGGCTACACCTTC.